Sequencing of this T cell receptor beta chain was carried out in a study of shared clonotypes between healthy human individuals. Some clones are missing from TCRdb's copy, which holds only in-frame ones; the method was immunoSEQ multiplex PCR. The repertoire includes some 680,000 clones, more than 70% of them detected once, and around 1.8% sits in the top ten. The CDR3 extends over 13 amino acids. CDR1 and CDR2 (germline): SNHLY, FYNNEI. The germline V and J ends were trimmed by 6 bases and 1 base, with 9 bases remaining between them. This clone was detected a few times. This receptor was obtained from a woman aged 25-40 years in good health. The V and J genes are TRBV2 and TRBJ1-1; D not certain. The sample taken for sequencing was memory CD4+ T cells sorted from blood. Stated subset: CD45RA-negative fraction. In nucleotides, the CDR3 is TGTGCCAGCAGAGTAGGAGGGAACACTGAAGCTTTCTTT. As protein: CASRVGGNTEAFF.